The clone carrying this T cell receptor beta chain was counted ten times or more. Its antigen is not known. This sample is part of a study of T-cell memory formation after mild COVID-19. General study results and limits: Cross-reactive memory seemingly joined, as some responding clones were found in pre-infection memory.

Germline V CDR1 and CDR2: SNHLY, FYNNEI. The CDR3 extends over 13 amino acids. Losses at the gene ends were 10 bases for V and 8 bases for J; bases not matched to a gene: 8. TCRdb analysed the 5' RACE reads with MiXCR anew, one entry per CDR3 protein. This sample yields 50,000 or so distinct CDR3 sequences, of which approximately 9% are seen a single time; 12% belongs to the top ten. J is TRBJ1-4 and V is TRBV2; 9 bases are a match to TRBD1. Material: PBMCs or a T cell subset sorted from them (not recorded which). The source of this sequence is an adult woman who had mild COVID-19 (a few samples of this study predate the infection). Cell type and time point are not known. CDR3 amino acids: CATRTGVVEKLFF. In DNA, the CDR3 is TGTGCCACTAGGACAGGGGTGGTGGAAAAACTGTTTTTT.